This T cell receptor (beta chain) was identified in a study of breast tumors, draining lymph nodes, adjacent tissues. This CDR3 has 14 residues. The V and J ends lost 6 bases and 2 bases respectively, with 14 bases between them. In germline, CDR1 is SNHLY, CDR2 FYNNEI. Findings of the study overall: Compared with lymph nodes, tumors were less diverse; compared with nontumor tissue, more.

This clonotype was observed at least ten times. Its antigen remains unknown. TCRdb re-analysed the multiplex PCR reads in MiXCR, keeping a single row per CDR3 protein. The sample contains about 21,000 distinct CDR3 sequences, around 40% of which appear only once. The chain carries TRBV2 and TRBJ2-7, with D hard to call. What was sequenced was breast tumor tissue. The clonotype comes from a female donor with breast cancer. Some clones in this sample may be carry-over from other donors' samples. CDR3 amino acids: CASRTTWVTYEQYF. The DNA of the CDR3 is TGTGCCAGCAGGACGACATGGGTCACCTACGAGCAGTACTTC.